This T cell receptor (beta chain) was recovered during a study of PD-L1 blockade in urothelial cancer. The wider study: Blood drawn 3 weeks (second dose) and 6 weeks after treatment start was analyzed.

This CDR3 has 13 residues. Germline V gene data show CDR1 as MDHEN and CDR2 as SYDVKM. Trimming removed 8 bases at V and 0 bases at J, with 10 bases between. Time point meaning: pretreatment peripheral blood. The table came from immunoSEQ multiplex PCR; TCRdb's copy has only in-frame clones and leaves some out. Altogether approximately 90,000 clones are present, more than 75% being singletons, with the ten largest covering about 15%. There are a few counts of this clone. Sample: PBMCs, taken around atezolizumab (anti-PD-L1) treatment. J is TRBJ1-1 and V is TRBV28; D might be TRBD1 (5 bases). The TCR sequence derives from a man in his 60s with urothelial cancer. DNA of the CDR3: TGTGCCAGCTTCACGACAGTGAACACTGAAGCTTTCTTT. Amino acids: CASFTTVNTEAFF.